The sequence of this TCR beta chain was determined in a study of blood T cell repertoires in COVID-19. As for the study in general: Donors in the United States, Italy and Spain gave samples during acute or convalescent COVID-19. PBMCs, B-cell-depleted T cells, or T cells were the source of the cDNA or gDNA that made up the material.

V gave up 10 bases and J gave up 4 bases, with 11 bases separating them. The CDR3 totals 11 residues. Looked up from germline, CDR1 is SNHLY and CDR2 is FYNNEI. Methods used by the authors: Amplification of reference gene primers was used by the study to estimate nucleated cell counts. Repertoires were generated with immunoSEQ multiplex PCR, while TCRdb's copy carries only in-frame clones and drops some. V and J calls and clone size are copied from that table; D and trimming were computed from the DNA. The sample lists around 100,000 clones, about 85% occurring once. The chain carries TRBV2 and TRBJ2-7, with a tentative D call TRBD2 (6 bases). The TCR was taken from a man in his forties or fifties with active or convalescent COVID-19. The sample was peripheral blood. This CDR3 reads CATAGWYEQYF. The CDR3 DNA is TGTGCCACCGCGGGATGGTACGAGCAGTACTTC. The complete variable domain, with remaining parts taken from reference TRBV2 and TRBJ2-7, reads EPEVTQTPSHQVTQMGQEVILRCVPISNHLYFYWYRQILGQKVEFLVSFYNNEISEKSEIFDDQFSVERPDGSNFTLKIRSTKLEDSAMYFCATAGWYEQYFGPGTRLTVT.